Given below is one T cell receptor beta chain in context. Its antigen is unknown. No base-level quality is on record; no much larger clone is a single base apart. TCRbeta CDR3 regions were amplified from genomic DNA by means of the immunoSEQ Assay, a bias-controlled multiplex PCR. From the authors' description of their analysis: The number of nucleated cells in each sample was estimated by amplification of reference gene primers within the assay. To quantify the absolute abundance of each unique TCRbeta CDR3 rearrangement, sequence reads were collapsed and filtered. For each sample, productive Simpson clonality was calculated by taking the square root of Simpson's diversity index across productive rearrangements. Entries here come from immuneACCESS through TCRdb and include only in-frame sequences with V and J called. Some clones fail to appear in such tables; in the studies checked, an unresolved V gene covers under half of the shortfall, and the cause of the remainder is unknown. V, J and clone size derive from that table, while D and trimming were established from the DNA sequence. The sample table records about 350,000 clones; roughly nine tenths of these occur just once. The ten largest make up approximately 4.1% of the sample.

This specimen comes from a study of blood T cell repertoires in COVID-19 (dated by TCRdb to the early 2020s). Context from the whole study: Collaborator samples came from the United States, Italy and Spain and covered acute and convalescent phases of COVID-19. The samples were drawn from the first 160 participants of the ongoing ImmuneRACE study and from 1,200 or so subjects provided by 6 global collaborators. Subjects who had been exposed to COVID-19, were actively infected with it, or had recovered from it provided the deeply sampled blood TCRbeta repertoires that made up the dataset. A freely available public database, intended as a resource for researchers studying the immune response to SARS-CoV-2, is where the repertoires were released. The sample metadata nearly always contained a de-identified subject ID, COVID-19 status, age in years and sex. The material from the prospective study consisted of cDNA or gDNA derived from T cells, B-cell-depleted T cells, or PBMCs. Where HLA class I and class II types were available, the types were taken from metadata supplied by the sample provider, not from assay-based typing. Broader findings and caveats from the paper: The amount of clinical and demographic metadata varied by source and participant and was provided uncurated.

At one collaborating source in Seattle, patients were enrolled during active infection and were followed longitudinally through the course of disease. Collaborating institutions collected whole blood in K2EDTA tubes following their own protocols. Collaborator samples were shipped for TCRbeta analysis as frozen whole blood, isolated PBMCs, or DNA extracted from either sample type. From a lookup of the germline V gene, CDR1 and CDR2 are SGHRS and YFSETQ. The CDR3 holds 15 amino acids from the cysteine to the phenylalanine. Only the CDR3 DNA stays, 45 bases, in frame from base 1. Here V drops 3 bases and J drops 4 bases, and the junction holds 3 bases not matched to any gene.

The sequencing input was peripheral blood. This chain is built from TRBV5-1 and TRBJ2-1; 11 central nucleotides agree with TRBD1. The clonotype was recovered from a woman in her sixties or seventies with COVID-19, enrolled during active disease. In nucleotide form, the sequence is TGCGCCAGCAGCTGGACAGGGGGCCCTTACAATGAGCAGTTCTTC. Its product reads: CASSWTGGPYNEQFF.